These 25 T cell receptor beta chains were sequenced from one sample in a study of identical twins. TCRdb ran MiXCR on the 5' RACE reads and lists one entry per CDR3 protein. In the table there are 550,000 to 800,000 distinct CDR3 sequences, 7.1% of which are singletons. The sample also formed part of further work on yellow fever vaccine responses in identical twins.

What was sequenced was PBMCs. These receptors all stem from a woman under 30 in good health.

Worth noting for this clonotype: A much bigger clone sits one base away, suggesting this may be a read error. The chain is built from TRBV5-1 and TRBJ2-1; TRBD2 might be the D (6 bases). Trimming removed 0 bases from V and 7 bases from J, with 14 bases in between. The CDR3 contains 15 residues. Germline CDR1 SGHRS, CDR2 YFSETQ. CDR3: CASSLAGGMRNEQFF. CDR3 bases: TGCGCCAGCAGCTTGGCCGGGGGAATGAGGAATGAGCAGTTCTTC.

The CDR3 spells CASGMGGGYYNEQFF. CDR3 DNA: TGCGCCAGCGGAATGGGGGGGGGCTACTACAATGAGCAGTTCTTC. The chain uses TRBV5-1 and TRBJ2-1, with D perhaps TRBD2 (7 bases). The CDR3 is 15 amino acids. Trimming removed 7 bases at V and 3 bases at J, with 17 bases between. Germline V CDR1 and CDR2: SGHRS, YFSETQ.

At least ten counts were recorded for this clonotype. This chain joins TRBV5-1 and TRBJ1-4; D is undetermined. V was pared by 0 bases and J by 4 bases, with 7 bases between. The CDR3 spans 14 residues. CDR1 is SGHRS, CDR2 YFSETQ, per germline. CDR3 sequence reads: CASSLGVINEKLFF. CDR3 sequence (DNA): TGCGCCAGCAGCTTGGGAGTGATTAATGAAAAACTGTTTTTT.

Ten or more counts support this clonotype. The chain's CDR3 is CATSDKGLAGVTQYF. The CDR3 DNA is TGTGCCACCAGTGACAAGGGACTAGCGGGGGTTACCCAGTACTTC. This chain joins TRBV24-1 and TRBJ2-5; 14 nucleotides agree with TRBD2. Germline assignment: CDR1 KGHDR and CDR2 SFDVKD. V lost 4 bases to trimming and J lost 8 bases; unmatched junction nucleotides: 5. There are 15 residues in the CDR3.

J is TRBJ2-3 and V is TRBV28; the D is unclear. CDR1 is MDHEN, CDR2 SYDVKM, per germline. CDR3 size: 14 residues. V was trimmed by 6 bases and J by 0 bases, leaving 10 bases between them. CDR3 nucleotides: TGTGCCAGCAGCAAGAGACTCAGCACAGATACGCAGTATTTT. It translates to CASSKRLSTDTQYF.

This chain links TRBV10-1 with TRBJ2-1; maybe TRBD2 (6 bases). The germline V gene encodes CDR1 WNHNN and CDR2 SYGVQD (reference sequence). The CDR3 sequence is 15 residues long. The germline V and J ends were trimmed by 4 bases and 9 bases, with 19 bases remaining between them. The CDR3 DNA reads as TGCGCCAGCAGTGGAATAACGGCGGGACGGGGTGAGCAGTTCTTC. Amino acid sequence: CASSGITAGRGEQFF.

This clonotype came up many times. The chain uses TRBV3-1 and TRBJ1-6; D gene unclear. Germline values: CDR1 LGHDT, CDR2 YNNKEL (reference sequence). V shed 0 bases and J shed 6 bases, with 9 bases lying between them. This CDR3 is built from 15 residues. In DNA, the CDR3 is TGTGCCAGCAGCCAAGACAGCCAGGCTAATTCACCCCTCCACTTT. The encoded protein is CASSQDSQANSPLHF.

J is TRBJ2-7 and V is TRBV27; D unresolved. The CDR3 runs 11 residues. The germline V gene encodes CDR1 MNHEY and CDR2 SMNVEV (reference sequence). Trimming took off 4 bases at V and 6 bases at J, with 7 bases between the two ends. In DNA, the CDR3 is TGTGCCAGCAGTTCTGGTTTCGAGCAGTACTTC. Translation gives CASSSGFEQYF.

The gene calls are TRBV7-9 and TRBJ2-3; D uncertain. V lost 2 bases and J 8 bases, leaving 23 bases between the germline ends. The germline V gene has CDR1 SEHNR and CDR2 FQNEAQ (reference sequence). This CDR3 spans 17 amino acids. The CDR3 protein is CASSLQQSGPRIGTQYF. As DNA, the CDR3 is TGTGCCAGCAGCTTACAGCAATCCGGGCCCCGAATCGGTACGCAGTATTTT.

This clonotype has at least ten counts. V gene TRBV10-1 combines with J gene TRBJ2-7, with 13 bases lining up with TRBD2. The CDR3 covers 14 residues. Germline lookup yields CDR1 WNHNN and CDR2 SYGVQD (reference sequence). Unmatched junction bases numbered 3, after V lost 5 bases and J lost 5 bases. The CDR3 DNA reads TGCGCCAGCAGTTCTGGACTAGCGGGAGACGAGCAGTACTTC. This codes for CASSSGLAGDEQYF.

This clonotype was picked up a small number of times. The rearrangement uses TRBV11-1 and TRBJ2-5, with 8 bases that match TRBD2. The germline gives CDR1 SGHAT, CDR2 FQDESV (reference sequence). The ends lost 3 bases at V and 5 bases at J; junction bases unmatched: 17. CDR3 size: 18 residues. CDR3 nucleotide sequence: TGTGCCAGCAGCTTTTTGGCCGGATCCGGGGGGGCAAGGGAGACCCAGTACTTC. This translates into CASSFLAGSGGARETQYF.

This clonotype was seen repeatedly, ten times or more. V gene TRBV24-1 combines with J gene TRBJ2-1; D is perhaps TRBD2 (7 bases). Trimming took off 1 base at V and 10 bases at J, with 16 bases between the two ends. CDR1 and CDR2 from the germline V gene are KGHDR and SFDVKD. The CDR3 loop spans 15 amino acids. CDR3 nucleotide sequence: TGTGCCACCAGTGATTTTAAAGCGGGCGGGGGCGAGCAGTTCTTC. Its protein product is CATSDFKAGGGEQFF.

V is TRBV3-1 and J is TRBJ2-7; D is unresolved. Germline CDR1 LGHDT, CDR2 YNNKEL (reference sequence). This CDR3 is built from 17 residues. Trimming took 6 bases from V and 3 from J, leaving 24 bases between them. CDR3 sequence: CASSKLRGKGNVYEQYF. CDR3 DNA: TGTGCCAGCAGTAAACTCCGAGGAAAGGGCAACGTCTACGAGCAGTACTTC.

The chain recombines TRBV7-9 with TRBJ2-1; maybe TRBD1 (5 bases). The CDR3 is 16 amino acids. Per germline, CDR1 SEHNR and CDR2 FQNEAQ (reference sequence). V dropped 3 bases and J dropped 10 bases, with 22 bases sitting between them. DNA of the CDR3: TGTGCCAGCAGCTTCCGCAGGGTACCCGGCGTGGGGGAGCAGTTCTTC. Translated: CASSFRRVPGVGEQFF.

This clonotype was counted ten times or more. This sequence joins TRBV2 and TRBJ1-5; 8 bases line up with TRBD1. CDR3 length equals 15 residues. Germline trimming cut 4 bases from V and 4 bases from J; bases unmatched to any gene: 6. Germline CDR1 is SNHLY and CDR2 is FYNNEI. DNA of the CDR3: TGTGCCAGCAGTGTCGGGACAGGTAGGAATCAGCCCCAGCATTTT. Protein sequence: CASSVGTGRNQPQHF.

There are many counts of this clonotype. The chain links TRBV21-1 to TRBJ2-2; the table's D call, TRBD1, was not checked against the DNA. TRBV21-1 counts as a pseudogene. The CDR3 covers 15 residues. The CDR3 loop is CASILTGLFTGELFF. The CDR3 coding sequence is TGTGCCAGCATACTCACAGGGTTGTTCACCGGGGAGCTGTTTTTT.

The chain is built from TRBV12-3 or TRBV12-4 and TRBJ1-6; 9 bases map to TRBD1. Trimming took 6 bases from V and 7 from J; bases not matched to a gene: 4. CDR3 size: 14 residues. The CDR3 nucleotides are TGTGCCAGCAGGTTCGGACAGGGGAATTCACCCCTCCACTTT. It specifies CASRFGQGNSPLHF.

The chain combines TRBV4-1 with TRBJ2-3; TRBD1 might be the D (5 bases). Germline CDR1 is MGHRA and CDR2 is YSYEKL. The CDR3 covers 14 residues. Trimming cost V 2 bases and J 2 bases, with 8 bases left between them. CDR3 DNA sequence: TGCGCCAGCAGCCAATGGGGCCCCACAGATACGCAGTATTTT. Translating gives CASSQWGPTDTQYF.

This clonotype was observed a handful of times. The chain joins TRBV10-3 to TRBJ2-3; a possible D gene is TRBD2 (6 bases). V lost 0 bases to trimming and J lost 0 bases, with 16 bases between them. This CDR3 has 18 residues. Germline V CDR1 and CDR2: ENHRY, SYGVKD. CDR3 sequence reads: CAISESIVWGTSTDTQYF. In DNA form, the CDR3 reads TGTGCCATCAGTGAGTCGATAGTGTGGGGGACTAGCACAGATACGCAGTATTTT.

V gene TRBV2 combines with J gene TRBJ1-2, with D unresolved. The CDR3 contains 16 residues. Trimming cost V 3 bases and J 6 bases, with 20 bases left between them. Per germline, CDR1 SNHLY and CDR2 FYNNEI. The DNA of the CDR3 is TGTGCCAGCAGTGACACACACTCGGACCCAAGCGATGGCTACACCTTC. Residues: CASSDTHSDPSDGYTF. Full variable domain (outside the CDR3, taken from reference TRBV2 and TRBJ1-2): EPEVTQTPSHQVTQMGQEVILRCVPISNHLYFYWYRQILGQKVEFLVSFYNNEISEKSEIFDDQFSVERPDGSNFTLKIRSTKLEDSAMYFCASSDTHSDPSDGYTFGSGTRLTVV.

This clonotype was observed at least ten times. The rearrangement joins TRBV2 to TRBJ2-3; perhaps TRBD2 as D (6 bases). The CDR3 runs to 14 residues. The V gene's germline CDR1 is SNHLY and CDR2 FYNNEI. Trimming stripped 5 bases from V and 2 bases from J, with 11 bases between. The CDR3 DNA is TGTGCCAGCAGTATCGGGGGAATCACAGATACGCAGTATTTT. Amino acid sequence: CASSIGGITDTQYF.

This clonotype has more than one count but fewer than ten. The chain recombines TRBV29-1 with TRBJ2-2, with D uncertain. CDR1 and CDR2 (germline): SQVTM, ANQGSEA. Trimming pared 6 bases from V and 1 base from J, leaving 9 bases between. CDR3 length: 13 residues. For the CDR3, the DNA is TGCAGCGTCTGCGACCGGAACACCGGGGAGCTGTTTTTT. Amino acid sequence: CSVCDRNTGELFF.

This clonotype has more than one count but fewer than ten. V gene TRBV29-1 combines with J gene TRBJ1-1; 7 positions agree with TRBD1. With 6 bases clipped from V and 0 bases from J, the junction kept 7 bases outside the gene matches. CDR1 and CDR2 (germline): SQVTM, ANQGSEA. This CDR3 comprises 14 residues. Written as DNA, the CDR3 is TGCAGCGTACCACGGACAGGCCTGAACACTGAAGCTTTCTTT. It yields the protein CSVPRTGLNTEAFF.

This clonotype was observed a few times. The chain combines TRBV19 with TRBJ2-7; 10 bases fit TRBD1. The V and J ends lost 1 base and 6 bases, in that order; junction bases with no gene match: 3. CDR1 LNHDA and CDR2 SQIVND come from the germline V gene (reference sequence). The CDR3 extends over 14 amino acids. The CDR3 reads CASSIGQGAGEQYF. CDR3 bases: TGTGCCAGTAGTATAGGACAGGGGGCTGGCGAGCAGTACTTC.

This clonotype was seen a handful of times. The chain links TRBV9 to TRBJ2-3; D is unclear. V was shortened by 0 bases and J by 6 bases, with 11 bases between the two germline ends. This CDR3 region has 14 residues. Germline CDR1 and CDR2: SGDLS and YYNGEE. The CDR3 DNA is TGTGCCAGCAGCGTAGAGGGCCCCGGGGATACGCAGTATTTT. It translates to CASSVEGPGDTQYF.